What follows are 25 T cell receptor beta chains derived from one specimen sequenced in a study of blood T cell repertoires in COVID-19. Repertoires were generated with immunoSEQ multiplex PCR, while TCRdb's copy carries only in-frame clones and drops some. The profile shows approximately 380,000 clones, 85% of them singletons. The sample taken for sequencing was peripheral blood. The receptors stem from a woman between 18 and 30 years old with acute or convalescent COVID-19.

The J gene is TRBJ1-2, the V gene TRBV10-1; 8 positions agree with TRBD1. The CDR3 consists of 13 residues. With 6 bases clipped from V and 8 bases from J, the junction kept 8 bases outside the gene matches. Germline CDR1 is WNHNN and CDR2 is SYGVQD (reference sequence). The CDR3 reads CASSRDRGGGYTF. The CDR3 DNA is TGCGCCAGCAGCCGCGACAGGGGAGGGGGCTACACCTTC.

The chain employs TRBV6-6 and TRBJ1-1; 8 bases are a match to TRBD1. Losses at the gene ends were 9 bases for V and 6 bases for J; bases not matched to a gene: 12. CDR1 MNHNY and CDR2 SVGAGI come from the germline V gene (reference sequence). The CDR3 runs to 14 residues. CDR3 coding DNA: TGTGCCAGTCTTCCAGGGGGCGGAATTTCTGAAGCTTTCTTT. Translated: CASLPGGGISEAFF.

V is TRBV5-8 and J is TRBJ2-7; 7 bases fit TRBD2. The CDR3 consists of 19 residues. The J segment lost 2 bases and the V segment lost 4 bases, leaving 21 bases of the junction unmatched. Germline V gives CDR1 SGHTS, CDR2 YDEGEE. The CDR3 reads CASSRPRDYQTIVTYEQYF. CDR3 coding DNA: TGTGCCAGCAGCCGACCCCGGGACTACCAAACTATAGTCACCTACGAGCAGTACTTC.

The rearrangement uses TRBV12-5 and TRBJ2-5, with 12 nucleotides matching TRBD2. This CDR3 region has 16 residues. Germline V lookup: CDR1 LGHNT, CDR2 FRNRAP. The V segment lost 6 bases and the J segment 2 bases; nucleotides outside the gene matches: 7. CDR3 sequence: CASGPRTSGVQETQYF. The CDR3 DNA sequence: TGTGCTAGTGGCCCGCGGACTAGCGGGGTTCAAGAGACCCAGTACTTC.

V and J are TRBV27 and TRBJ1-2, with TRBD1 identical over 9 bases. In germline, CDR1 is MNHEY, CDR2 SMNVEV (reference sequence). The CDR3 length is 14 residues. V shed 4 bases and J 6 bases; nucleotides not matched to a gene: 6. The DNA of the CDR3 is TGTGCCAGCAGTTCAACCGGGACAGGGAATGGCTACACCTTC. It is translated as CASSSTGTGNGYTF.

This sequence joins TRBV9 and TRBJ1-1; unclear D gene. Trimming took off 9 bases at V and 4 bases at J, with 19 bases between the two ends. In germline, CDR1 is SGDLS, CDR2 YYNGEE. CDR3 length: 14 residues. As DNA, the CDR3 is TGTGCCACCAGGATAGGGAGGTGGGTCACTGAAGCTTTCTTT. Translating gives CATRIGRWVTEAFF.

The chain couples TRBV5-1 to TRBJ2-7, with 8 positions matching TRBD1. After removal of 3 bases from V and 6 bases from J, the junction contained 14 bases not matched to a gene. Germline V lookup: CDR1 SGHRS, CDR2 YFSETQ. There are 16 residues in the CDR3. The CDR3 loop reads CASSWGSGQDSPEQYF. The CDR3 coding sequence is TGCGCCAGCAGCTGGGGGTCGGGACAGGATTCGCCCGAGCAGTACTTC. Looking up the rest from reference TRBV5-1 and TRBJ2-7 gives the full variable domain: KAGVTQTPRYLIKTRGQQVTLSCSPISGHRSVSWYQQTPGQGLQFLFEYFSETQRNKGNFPGRFSGRQFSNSRSEMNVSTLELGDSALYLCASSWGSGQDSPEQYFGPGTRLTVT.

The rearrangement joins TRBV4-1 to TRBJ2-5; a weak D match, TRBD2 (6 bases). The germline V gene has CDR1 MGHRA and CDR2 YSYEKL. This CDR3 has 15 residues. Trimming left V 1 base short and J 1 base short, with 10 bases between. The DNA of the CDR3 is TGCGCCAGCAGCCAAGGGGGGACTGCCCAAGAGACCCAGTACTTC. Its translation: CASSQGGTAQETQYF.

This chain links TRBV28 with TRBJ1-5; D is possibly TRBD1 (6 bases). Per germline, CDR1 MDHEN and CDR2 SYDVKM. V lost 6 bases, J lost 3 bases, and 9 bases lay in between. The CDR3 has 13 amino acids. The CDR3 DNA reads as TGTGCCAGCAGAAGGGGGTCCAATCAGCCCCAGCATTTT. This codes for CASRRGSNQPQHF.

CDR3: CASTLSWDINNSPLHF. The CDR3 DNA is TGTGCCAGCACCCTTAGCTGGGACATAAACAATTCACCCCTCCACTTT. The chain uses TRBV28 and TRBJ1-6; a weak D match, TRBD1 (6 bases). The CDR3 is made up of 16 amino acids. V dropped 7 bases and J dropped 7 bases, with 20 bases sitting between them. Germline assignment: CDR1 MDHEN and CDR2 SYDVKM. The variable domain in full, with the rest retrieved from reference TRBV28 and TRBJ1-6, is DVKVTQSSRYLVKRTGEKVFLECVQDMDHENMFWYRQDPGLGLRLIYFSYDVKMKEKGDIPEGYSVSREKKERFSLILESASTNQTSMYLCASTLSWDINNSPLHFGNGTRLTVT.

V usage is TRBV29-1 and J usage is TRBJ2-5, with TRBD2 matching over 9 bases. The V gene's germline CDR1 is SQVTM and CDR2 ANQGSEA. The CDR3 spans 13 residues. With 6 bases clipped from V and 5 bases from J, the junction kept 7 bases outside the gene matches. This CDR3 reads CSVQSLAGETQYF. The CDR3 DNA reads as TGCAGCGTCCAATCCCTAGCGGGGGAGACCCAGTACTTC.

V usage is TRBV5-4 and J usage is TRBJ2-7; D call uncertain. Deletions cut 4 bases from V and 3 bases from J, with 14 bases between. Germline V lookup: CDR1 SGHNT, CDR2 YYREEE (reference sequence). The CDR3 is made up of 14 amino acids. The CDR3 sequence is CASSQWPRYYEQYF. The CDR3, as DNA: TGTGCCAGCAGCCAGTGGCCAAGATACTACGAGCAGTACTTC.

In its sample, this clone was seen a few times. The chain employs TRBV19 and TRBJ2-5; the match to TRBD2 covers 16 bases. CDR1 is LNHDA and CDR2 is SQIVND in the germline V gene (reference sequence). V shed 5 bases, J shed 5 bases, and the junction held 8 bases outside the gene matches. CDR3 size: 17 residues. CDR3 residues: CASSPGLAGGPWETQYF. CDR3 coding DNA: TGTGCCAGTAGTCCGGGACTAGCGGGGGGGCCATGGGAGACCCAGTACTTC.

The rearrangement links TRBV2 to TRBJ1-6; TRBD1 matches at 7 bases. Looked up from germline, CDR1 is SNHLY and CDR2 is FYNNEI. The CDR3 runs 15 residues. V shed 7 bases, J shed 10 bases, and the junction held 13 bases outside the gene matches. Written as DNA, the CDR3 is TGTGCCAGCATTCGAACAGGGGAGAGTCACTCACCCCTCCACTTT. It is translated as CASIRTGESHSPLHF.

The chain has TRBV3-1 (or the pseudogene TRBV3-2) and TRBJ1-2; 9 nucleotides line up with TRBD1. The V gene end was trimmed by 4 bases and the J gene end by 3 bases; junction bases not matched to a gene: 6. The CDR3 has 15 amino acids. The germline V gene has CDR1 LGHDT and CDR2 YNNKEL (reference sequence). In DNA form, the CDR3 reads TGTGCCAGCAGCCCTCGGGACAGGGTCGACTATGGCTACACCTTC. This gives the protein CASSPRDRVDYGYTF.

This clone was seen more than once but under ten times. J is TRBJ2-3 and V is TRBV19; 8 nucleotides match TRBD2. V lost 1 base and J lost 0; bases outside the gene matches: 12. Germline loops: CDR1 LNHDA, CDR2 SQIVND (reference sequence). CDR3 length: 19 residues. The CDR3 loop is CASSIGPAVLAGSTDTQYF. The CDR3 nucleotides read TGTGCCAGTAGTATAGGACCAGCGGTATTAGCGGGAAGCACAGATACGCAGTATTTT.

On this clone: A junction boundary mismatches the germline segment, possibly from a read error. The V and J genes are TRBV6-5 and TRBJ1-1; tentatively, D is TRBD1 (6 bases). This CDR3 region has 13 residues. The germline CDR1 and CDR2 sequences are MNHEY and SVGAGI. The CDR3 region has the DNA TGTGCCAGCAATTACAGGGAGGACACTGAAGCTTTCTTT. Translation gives CASNYREDTEAFF.

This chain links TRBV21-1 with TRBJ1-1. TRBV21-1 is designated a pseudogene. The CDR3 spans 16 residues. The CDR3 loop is CASSKGGGFAHTEAFF. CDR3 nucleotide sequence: TGTGCCAGCAGCAAAGGGGGGGGGTTCGCCCACACTGAAGCTTTCTTT.

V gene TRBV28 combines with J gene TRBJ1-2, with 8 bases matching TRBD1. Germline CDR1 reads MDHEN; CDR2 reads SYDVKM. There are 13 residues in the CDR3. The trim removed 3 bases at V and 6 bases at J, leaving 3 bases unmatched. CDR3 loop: CASSFPGGDGYTF. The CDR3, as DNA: TGTGCCAGCAGTTTCCCAGGGGGCGATGGCTACACCTTC.

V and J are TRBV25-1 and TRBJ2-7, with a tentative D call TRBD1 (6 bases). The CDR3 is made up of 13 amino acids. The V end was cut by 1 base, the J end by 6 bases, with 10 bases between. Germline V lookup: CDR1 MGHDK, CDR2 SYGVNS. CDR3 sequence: CASSELAGVEQYF. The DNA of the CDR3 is TGTGCCAGCAGTGAATTGGCAGGGGTCGAGCAGTACTTC.

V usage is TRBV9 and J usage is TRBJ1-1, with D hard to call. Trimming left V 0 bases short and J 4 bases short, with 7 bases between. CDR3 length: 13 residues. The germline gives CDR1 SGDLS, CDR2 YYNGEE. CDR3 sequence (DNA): TGTGCCAGCAGCGTAGACATTGGCACTGAAGCTTTCTTT. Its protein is CASSVDIGTEAFF.

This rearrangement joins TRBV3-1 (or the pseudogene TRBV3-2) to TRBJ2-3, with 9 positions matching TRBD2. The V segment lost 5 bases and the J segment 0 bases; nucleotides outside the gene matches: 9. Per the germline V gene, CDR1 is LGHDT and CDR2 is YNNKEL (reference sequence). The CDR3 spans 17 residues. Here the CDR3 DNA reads TGTGCCAGCAGCGTAAAAGCGGGGGGTACTAGCACAGATACGCAGTATTTT. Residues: CASSVKAGGTSTDTQYF.

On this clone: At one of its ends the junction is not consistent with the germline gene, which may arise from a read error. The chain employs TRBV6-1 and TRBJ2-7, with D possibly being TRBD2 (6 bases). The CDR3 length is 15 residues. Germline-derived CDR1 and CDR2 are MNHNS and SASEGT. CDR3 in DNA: TGTGCCAGCAGTGAAGGTAAAGCGGGTTCCTACGGGCAGTACTTC. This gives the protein CASSEGKAGSYGQYF.

CDR3 nucleotides: TGTGCCAGCAGCGTAGCGGGTAGTACGAGCGCGAATGAGCAGTTCTTC. Translation gives CASSVAGSTSANEQFF. This chain joins TRBV9 and TRBJ2-1; D is uncertain. Per the germline V gene, CDR1 is SGDLS and CDR2 is YYNGEE. Trimming stripped 0 bases from V and 7 bases from J, with 17 bases between. CDR3 length: 16 residues.

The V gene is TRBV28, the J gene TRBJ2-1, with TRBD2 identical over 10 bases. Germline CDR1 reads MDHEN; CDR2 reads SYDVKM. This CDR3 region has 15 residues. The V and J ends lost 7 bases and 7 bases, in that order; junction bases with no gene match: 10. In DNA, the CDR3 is TGTGCCAGCACCGGAACTAGCGGGACTATAAATGAGCAGTTCTTC. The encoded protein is CASTGTSGTINEQFF.